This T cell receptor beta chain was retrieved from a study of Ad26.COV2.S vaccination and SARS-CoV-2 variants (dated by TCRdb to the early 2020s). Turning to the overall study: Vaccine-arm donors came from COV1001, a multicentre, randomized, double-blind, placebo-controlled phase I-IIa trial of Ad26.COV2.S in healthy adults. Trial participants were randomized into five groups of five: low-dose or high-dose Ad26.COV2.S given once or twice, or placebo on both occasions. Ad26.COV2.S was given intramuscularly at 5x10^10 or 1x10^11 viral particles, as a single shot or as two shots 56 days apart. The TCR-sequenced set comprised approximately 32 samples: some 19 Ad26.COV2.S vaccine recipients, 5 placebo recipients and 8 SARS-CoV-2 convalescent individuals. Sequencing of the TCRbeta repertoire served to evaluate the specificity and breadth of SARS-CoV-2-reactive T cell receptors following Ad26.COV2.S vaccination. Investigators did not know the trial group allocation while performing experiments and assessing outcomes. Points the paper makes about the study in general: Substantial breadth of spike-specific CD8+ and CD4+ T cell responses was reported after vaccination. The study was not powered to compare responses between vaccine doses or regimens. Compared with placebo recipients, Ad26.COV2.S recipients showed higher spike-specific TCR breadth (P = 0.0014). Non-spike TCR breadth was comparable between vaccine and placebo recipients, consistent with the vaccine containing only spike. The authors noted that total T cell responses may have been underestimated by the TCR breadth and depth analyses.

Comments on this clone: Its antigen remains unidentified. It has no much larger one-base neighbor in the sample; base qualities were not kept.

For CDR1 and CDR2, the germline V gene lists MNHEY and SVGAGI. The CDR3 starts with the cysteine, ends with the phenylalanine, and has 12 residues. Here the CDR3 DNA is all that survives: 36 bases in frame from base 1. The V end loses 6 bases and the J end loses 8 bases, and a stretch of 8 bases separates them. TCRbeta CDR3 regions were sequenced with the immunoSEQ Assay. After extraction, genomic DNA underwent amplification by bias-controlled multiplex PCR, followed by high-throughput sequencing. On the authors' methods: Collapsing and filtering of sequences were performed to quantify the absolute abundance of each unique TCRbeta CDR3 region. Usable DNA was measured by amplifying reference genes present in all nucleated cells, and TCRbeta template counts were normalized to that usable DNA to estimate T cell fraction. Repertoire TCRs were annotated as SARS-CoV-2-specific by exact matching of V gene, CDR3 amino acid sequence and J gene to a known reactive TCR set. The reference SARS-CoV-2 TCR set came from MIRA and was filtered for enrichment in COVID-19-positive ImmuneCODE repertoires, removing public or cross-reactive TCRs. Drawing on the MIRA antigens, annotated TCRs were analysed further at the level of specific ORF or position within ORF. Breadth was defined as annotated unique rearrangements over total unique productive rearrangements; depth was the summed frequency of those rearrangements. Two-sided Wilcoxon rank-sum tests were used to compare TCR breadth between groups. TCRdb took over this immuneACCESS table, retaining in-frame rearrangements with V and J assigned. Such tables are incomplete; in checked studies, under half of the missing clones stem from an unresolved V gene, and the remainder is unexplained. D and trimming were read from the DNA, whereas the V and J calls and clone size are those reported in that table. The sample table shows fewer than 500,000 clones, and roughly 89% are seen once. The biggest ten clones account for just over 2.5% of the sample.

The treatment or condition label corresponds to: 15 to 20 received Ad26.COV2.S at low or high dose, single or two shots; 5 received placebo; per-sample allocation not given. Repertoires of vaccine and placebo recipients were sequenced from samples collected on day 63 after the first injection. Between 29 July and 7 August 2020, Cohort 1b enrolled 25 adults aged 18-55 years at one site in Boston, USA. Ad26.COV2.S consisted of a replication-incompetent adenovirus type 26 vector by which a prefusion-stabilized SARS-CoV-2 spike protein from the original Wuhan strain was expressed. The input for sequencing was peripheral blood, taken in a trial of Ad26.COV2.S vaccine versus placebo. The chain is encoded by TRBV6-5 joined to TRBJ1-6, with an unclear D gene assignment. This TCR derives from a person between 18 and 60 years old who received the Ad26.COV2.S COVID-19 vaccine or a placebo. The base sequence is TGTGCCAGCAGGGCACATTATTCACCCCTCCACTTT. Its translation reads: CASRAHYSPLHF.